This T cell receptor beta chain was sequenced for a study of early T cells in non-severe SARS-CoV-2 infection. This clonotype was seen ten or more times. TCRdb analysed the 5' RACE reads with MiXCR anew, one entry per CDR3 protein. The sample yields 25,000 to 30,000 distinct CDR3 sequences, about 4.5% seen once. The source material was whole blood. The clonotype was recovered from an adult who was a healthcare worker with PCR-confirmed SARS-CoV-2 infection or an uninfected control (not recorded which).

CDR3 DNA: TGTGCCAGCAGCTTGTATCGGGGCGGGGAAAAGGTGGAGGAGCTGTTTTTT. Its translation: CASSLYRGGEKVEELFF. This chain links TRBV5-4 with TRBJ2-2; the D gene is possibly TRBD2 (6 bases). V shed 1 base and J shed 10 bases, with 23 bases lying between them. The CDR3 extends over 17 amino acids. Germline CDR1 SGHNT, CDR2 YYREEE (reference sequence).